The T cell receptor (beta chain) under discussion was sequenced for a study of human T cells and chemical hapten exposure (dated by TCRdb to about 2021). With respect to the entire study: For sensitization, 2% DPC in acetone was applied to a 2 cm by 2 cm area of upper inner arm skin. Throughout the study period of 20 to 30 weeks, patients also received therapeutic DPC doses to the scalp every week. Patch testing on the upper back used Finn chambers containing 0.01% DPC, with scoring done after 6 days according to International Contact Dermatitis Research Group standards. Alopecia areata with under or over 50% scalp involvement, alopecia totalis and alopecia universalis were represented in the patient cohort, which was mostly female. Libraries were pooled for sequencing, and variation in per-sample TCR yields was attributed mainly to small differences in library volumes within the pool. This study followed changes in the peripheral blood TCR repertoire in vivo during primary and secondary sensitization of alopecia patients to the hapten diphenylcyclopropenone (DPC). Blood samples were taken from patients before sensitization (week 0) and at 2, 6 and about 24 weeks after DPC sensitization. Nearly 30 alopecia patients gave blood for TCR sequencing at one to four time points (pre-sensitization, 2, 6 and 24 weeks).

General conclusions and limits of the study: Expanded TCRs formed significantly more large CDR3 similarity clusters than pre-sensitization or healthy control sets, consistent with antigen-driven responses. Because every patient had alopecia, a presumed autoimmune disease, the patients' immune response might differ from that of healthy individuals. Patch test score correlated positively with the number of PT1 expanded TCRs, reaching significance at thresholds 8, 16 and 32 but not at 4. The number of TCRs above 1 in 1000 frequency did not change with DPC sensitization; there was no evidence of global repertoire structure alterations. Repeated subsampling changed both the strength of the expansion versus patch-test correlation and the threshold at which the correlation became significant.

This clonotype showed up many times. This clone's antigen is unknown. No quality values exist for individual bases; no much larger clone is one base distant. From the cysteine through the phenylalanine, the CDR3 covers 15 amino acids. The kept DNA is CDR3 alone, 45 bases in frame from the first base. From a lookup of the germline V gene, CDR1 and CDR2 are MDHEN and SYDVKM. V sheds 3 bases and J sheds 4 bases, leaving 13 bases between their ends. The method was RACE. Sequenced on a NextSeq 500. Library preparation attached unique molecular identifiers to individual cDNA molecules for quantitative, reproducible TCR counting. From each blood RNA sample, both TCR alpha and TCR beta chains were sequenced. The authors' pipeline ran thus. Samples had a median of roughly 91,000 TCRs, with a range from 23,224 to 690,600. V, J and CDR3 annotation of the TCR reads was carried out using the Decombinator software suite. Every sample was subsampled to the same number of TCRs (28,000) for the PS versus PT1 abundance plots. Expanded TCRs were defined as absent before sensitization and observed at least eight times at the 2-week time point. TCRdb reprocessing: public reads trimmed at Q25 with fastp, clones called with MiXCR, in-frame beta chains kept. Duplicate CDR3 protein sequences are folded into a single record with the most common DNA and genes. None of the V and J calls come from the authors' own analysis; TCRdb made them. The sample profile shows roughly 89,000 distinct CDR3 sequences; approximately 11% of them were found once. 0.8% to 1.2% of the sample goes to the ten largest clones.

Taken with the paper, the label for time point translates to: patch test 3, about 24 weeks after DPC sensitization. The treatment or condition label for this specimen denotes: therapeutic diphenylcyclopropenone sensitization with weekly scalp DPC. At every patch-test visit, the blood draw took place before the patch test was put on. Patients were considered eligible if aged 18 to 70, diagnosed with alopecia and deemed suitable for DPC therapy, and patients were excluded if pregnant. Total RNA was isolated from unfractionated whole blood collected in Tempus Blood RNA tubes. The material was whole blood, obtained in connection with sensitization to the hapten diphenylcyclopropenone (DPC). This TCR was recovered from a woman aged 25 to 39 with alopecia areata. Some clones in this sample may be carry-over from other donors' samples. The chain is encoded by TRBV28 joined to TRBJ2-1; TRBD1 could be the D gene, as 5 bases match. The encoded CDR3 is CASSLNPGAYNEQFF. In nucleotides, the sequence is TGTGCCAGCAGTTTGAATCCTGGGGCTTACAATGAGCAGTTCTTC.